A few counts support the clone carrying this T cell receptor beta chain. As yet, its antigen is unknown. These data belong to a study of T-cell memory formation after mild COVID-19. Background on the study: Among the donors, TCR clusters were largely specific to each donor.

Study-wide results and limits: Contracting CD8+ clones were enriched in EMRA, CD4+ mainly in CM and EM.

The length of the CDR3 is 16 residues. Trimming shortened V by 4 bases and J by 2 bases, and 15 bases separated the two germline ends. Germline V gives CDR1 MGHRA, CDR2 YSYEKL. TCR alpha and TCR beta cDNA libraries with sample barcodes and UMIs came from 5'RACE using constant-segment primers. TCRdb re-called the 5' RACE reads through MiXCR, storing one row per CDR3 protein. The data contain around 320,000 distinct CDR3 sequences, about 13% of them singletons. The chain is built from TRBV4-1 and TRBJ1-5; maybe TRBD1 (6 bases). Source material: PBMCs or a T cell subset sorted from them (not recorded which). The clonotype comes from a man younger than 35 who had mild COVID-19 (a few samples of this study predate the infection). Cell type and time point are not known. The CDR3 is CASSPQGTGRNQPQHF. The CDR3 nucleotides are TGCGCCAGCAGCCCTCAAGGAACAGGGCGCAATCAGCCCCAGCATTTT.